These 29 T cell receptor beta chains came from one sample sequenced in a study of human T cells and chemical hapten exposure. TCRdb analysed the RACE reads with MiXCR anew, one entry per CDR3 protein. The sample contains 150,000 to 200,000 distinct CDR3 sequences, about 14% of which appear only once. Time point here: patch test 1, 2 weeks after DPC sensitization. Treatment reported: therapeutic diphenylcyclopropenone sensitization with weekly scalp DPC. The sequences come from whole blood, collected in connection with sensitization to the hapten diphenylcyclopropenone (DPC). These TCRs come from a young woman with alopecia areata. Some clones in this sample may be carry-over from other donors' samples.

The rearrangement uses TRBV10-3 and TRBJ2-1; D remains unclear. Germline CDR1 ENHRY, CDR2 SYGVKD. Deletions cut 6 bases from V and 0 bases from J, with 21 bases between. The CDR3 is made up of 18 amino acids. The CDR3 loop reads CAIRPRILANHSYNEQFF. The CDR3 DNA reads as TGTGCCATCAGACCCAGAATTTTGGCGAACCACTCCTACAATGAGCAGTTCTTC.

This clonotype was counted only a few times. The chain carries TRBV20-1 and TRBJ2-2; 12 nucleotides agree with TRBD2. Germline CDR1 is DFQATT and CDR2 is SNEGSKA (reference sequence). The ends lost 4 bases at V and 2 bases at J; junction bases unmatched: 2. This CDR3 region has 15 residues. CDR3 sequence: CSATTSGRNTGELFF. CDR3 DNA sequence: TGCAGTGCTACGACTAGCGGGAGAAACACCGGGGAGCTGTTTTTT.

This clonotype was seen a handful of times. The rearrangement links TRBV6-1 to TRBJ1-6; TRBD1 agrees at 7 bases. V was pared by 0 bases and J by 10 bases, with 6 bases of the junction left unmatched. This CDR3 is 15 amino acids long. CDR1 is MNHNS, CDR2 SASEGT, per germline. The chain's CDR3 is CASSEAQQGRSPLHF. The CDR3, as DNA: TGTGCCAGCAGTGAAGCACAACAGGGGAGATCACCCCTCCACTTT.

This clonotype was observed a handful of times. The chain couples TRBV30 to TRBJ1-4; weak D call: TRBD1 (6 bases). In germline, CDR1 is GTSNPN, CDR2 SVGIG (reference sequence). V was trimmed by 4 bases and J by 8 bases, leaving 17 bases between them. The CDR3 spans 14 residues. In nucleotides, the CDR3 is TGTGCCTGGAAGAATGATGAGGGGGACGAAAAACTGTTTTTT. This codes for CAWKNDEGDEKLFF.

This clonotype was recorded many times. The rearrangement joins TRBV4-3 to TRBJ1-1; possibly TRBD1 for D (5 bases). The germline gives CDR1 LGHNA, CDR2 YSLEER. V was clipped by 4 bases and J by 4 bases, with 13 bases between them. The CDR3 has 14 residues. The CDR3 loop is CASSPAGTGTEAFF. The DNA for the CDR3 is TGCGCCAGCAGCCCCGCCGGGACGGGCACTGAAGCTTTCTTT.

This clonotype was observed a handful of times. The chain has TRBV20-1 and TRBJ2-4; TRBD1 matches at 9 bases. The length of the CDR3 is 14 residues. Per germline, CDR1 DFQATT and CDR2 SNEGSKA (reference sequence). Trimming removed 0 bases from V and 4 bases from J; junction bases left unmatched: 1. The CDR3 reads CSAREGTGKNIQYF. The DNA for the CDR3 is TGCAGTGCTAGAGAGGGGACAGGGAAAAACATTCAGTACTTC.

This clonotype has a count of ten or more. The J gene is TRBJ1-1, the V gene TRBV7-6; 7 bases are shared with TRBD1. The ends lost 7 bases at V and 6 bases at J; junction bases unmatched: 14. The CDR3 has 15 residues. Germline V gene sequence: CDR1 SGHVS, CDR2 FNYEAQ. This CDR3 is CASTELGGAASEAFF. The DNA of the CDR3 is TGTGCCAGCACCGAACTAGGGGGCGCCGCCTCTGAAGCTTTCTTT.

This clonotype has only a few counts. The V and J genes are TRBV9 and TRBJ1-2; D remains unclear. The CDR3 spans 14 residues. Trimming removed 0 bases from V and 8 bases from J, with 14 bases in between. Germline V gene sequence: CDR1 SGDLS, CDR2 YYNGEE. The CDR3: CASSVDHVPRGYTF. CDR3 nucleotides: TGTGCCAGCAGCGTAGACCACGTACCCCGCGGCTACACCTTC.

The chain has TRBV5-1 and TRBJ2-1, with 12 bases lining up with TRBD1. Germline CDR1 reads SGHRS; CDR2 reads YFSETQ. This CDR3 is built from 14 residues. Trimming removed 4 bases from V and 8 bases from J; junction bases left unmatched: 4. The CDR3 here is CASSVGTGGDEQFF. The CDR3 region has the DNA TGCGCCAGCAGCGTCGGGACAGGGGGCGATGAGCAGTTCTTC.

The chain recombines TRBV10-2 with TRBJ2-1; 14 bases fit TRBD2. Trimming took 5 bases from V and 6 from J; bases not matched to a gene: 6. The CDR3 is made up of 16 amino acids. CDR1 is WSHSY and CDR2 is SAAADI in the germline V gene. CDR3 region: CASSKIGLAGGNEQFF. For the CDR3, the DNA is TGCGCCAGCAGTAAAATAGGACTAGCGGGAGGCAATGAGCAGTTCTTC.

The sample holds a few counts of this clonotype. This chain uses TRBV19 with TRBJ1-5, with 7 bases lining up with TRBD1. This CDR3 is built from 16 residues. Germline V CDR1 and CDR2: LNHDA, SQIVND (reference sequence). V was pared by 6 bases and J by 2 bases, with 10 bases of the junction left unmatched. Here the CDR3 reads CASRDRGGAGNQPQHF. The CDR3 bases are TGTGCCAGTAGGGACAGAGGGGGCGCGGGCAATCAGCCCCAGCATTTT.

This clonotype was detected a few times. V is TRBV27 and J is TRBJ1-1; D unresolved. The CDR3 is 14 amino acids. V gave up 2 bases and J gave up 1 base, with 8 bases separating them. Germline CDR1 and CDR2: MNHEY and SMNVEV (reference sequence). CDR3 DNA sequence: TGTGCCAGCAGTTTAGTCCCGGGGAACACTGAAGCTTTCTTT. It codes for CASSLVPGNTEAFF.

This clonotype was seen repeatedly, ten times or more. This chain links TRBV7-3 with TRBJ2-1, with 12 nucleotides matching TRBD2. After removal of 5 bases from V and 4 bases from J, the junction contained 6 bases not matched to a gene. There are 16 residues in the CDR3. The germline V gene encodes CDR1 SGHTA and CDR2 FQGTGA. This CDR3 reads CASSPSLAGGYNEQFF. The CDR3 DNA is TGTGCCAGCAGCCCGAGCCTAGCGGGAGGGTACAATGAGCAGTTCTTC.

V gene TRBV7-9 combines with J gene TRBJ2-1, with 7 bases aligning to TRBD2. The CDR3 has 15 residues. V trimming: 8 bases; J trimming: 2 bases; junction bases outside the gene matches: 9. Per the germline V gene, CDR1 is SEHNR and CDR2 is FQNEAQ (reference sequence). CDR3 loop: CASRPRGSPYNEQFF. DNA for the CDR3: TGTGCCAGCCGGCCCCGCGGGAGCCCCTACAATGAGCAGTTCTTC. The entire variable domain, with the rest obtained from reference TRBV7-9 and TRBJ2-1, is as follows: DTGVSQNPRHKITKRGQNVTFRCDPISEHNRLYWYRQTLGQGPEFLTYFQNEAQLEKSRLLSDRFSAERPKGSFSTLEIQRTEQGDSAMYLCASRPRGSPYNEQFFGPGTRLTVL.

The sample holds many counts of this clonotype. The rearrangement uses TRBV6-1 and TRBJ1-6; 9 bases fit TRBD1. Looked up from germline, CDR1 is MNHNS and CDR2 is SASEGT. The CDR3 has 14 amino acids. The J segment lost 10 bases and the V segment lost 3 bases, leaving 4 bases of the junction unmatched. The CDR3 loop reads CASSETGGDSPLHF. CDR3 nucleotides: TGTGCCAGCAGTGAGACAGGGGGGGACTCACCCCTCCACTTT.

J is TRBJ1-5 and V is TRBV30; D unclear. V shed 0 bases and J shed 3 bases, with 6 bases lying between them. The CDR3 covers 13 residues. Germline CDR1 and CDR2: GTSNPN and SVGIG (reference sequence). CDR3 DNA sequence: TGTGCCTGGAGTGTCCAGGCCAATCAGCCCCAGCATTTT. Translated: CAWSVQANQPQHF. The full variable domain, rest sourced from reference TRBV30 and TRBJ1-5, is SQTIHQWPATLVQPVGSPLSLECTVEGTSNPNLYWYRQAAGRGLQLLFYSVGIGQISSEVPQNLSASRPQDRQFILSSKKLLLSDSGFYLCAWSVQANQPQHFGDGTRLSIL.

This clonotype was detected a few times. The V call is TRBV7-7, the J call TRBJ2-5; the D gene could be TRBD1 or TRBD2 (5 bases each). Germline loops: CDR1 SSHAT, CDR2 FNYEAQ (reference sequence). The CDR3 covers 14 residues. V lost 5 bases and J 0 bases, leaving 10 bases between the germline ends. The CDR3 here is CASSQGPYQETQYF. The DNA of the CDR3 is TGTGCCAGCAGCCAGGGACCGTACCAAGAGACCCAGTACTTC.

This clonotype has only a few counts. The chain combines TRBV12-3 or TRBV12-4 with TRBJ2-1; no clear D. The V end was cut by 1 base, the J end by 7 bases, with 14 bases between. This CDR3 spans 15 amino acids. The CDR3, as DNA: TGTGCCAGCAGTTTAGGGGGTTCCTTGCGTAATGAGCAGTTCTTC. This translates into CASSLGGSLRNEQFF.

The chain combines TRBV11-2 with TRBJ1-1; no definite D call. CDR3 length: 14 amino acids. V was cut by 6 bases and J by 1 base, with 12 bases left in between. Germline CDR1 and CDR2: SGHAT and FQNNGV. As DNA, the CDR3 is TGTGCCAGCAGTTCACAGAGAGGGAACACTGAAGCTTTCTTT. This gives the protein CASSSQRGNTEAFF.

The gene calls are TRBV19 and TRBJ2-7; 7 nucleotides match TRBD1. The germline CDR1 and CDR2 sequences are LNHDA and SQIVND (reference sequence). This CDR3 is 12 amino acids long. V was pared by 5 bases and J by 6 bases, with 4 bases of the junction left unmatched. CDR3 nucleotides: TGTGCCAGTAGTGACAGGGCAGGCGAGCAGTACTTC. Translating gives CASSDRAGEQYF.

The CDR3 is CAWSLRDSGPGYF. The CDR3 region has the DNA TGTGCCTGGAGTTTGAGGGACAGCGGTCCGGGTTATTTT. The V call is TRBV30, the J call TRBJ2-3; 7 bases agree with TRBD1. Looked up from germline, CDR1 is GTSNPN and CDR2 is SVGIG (reference sequence). With V trimmed by 2 bases and J by 15 bases, 14 bases remained unmatched. The CDR3 consists of 13 residues. Variable domain in full (rest from reference TRBV30 and TRBJ2-3): SQTIHQWPATLVQPVGSPLSLECTVEGTSNPNLYWYRQAAGRGLQLLFYSVGIGQISSEVPQNLSASRPQDRQFILSSKKLLLSDSGFYLCAWSLRDSGPGYFGPGTRLTVL.

The rearrangement joins TRBV12-3 or TRBV12-4 to TRBJ2-1; D gene unclear. The CDR3 length is 12 residues. V lost 3 bases to trimming and J lost 6 bases, with 6 bases between them. The CDR3 nucleotides read TGTGCCAGCAGTTTCGTCTTCAATGAGCAGTTCTTC. Translated: CASSFVFNEQFF.

V gene TRBV2 combines with J gene TRBJ2-2; tentatively, D is TRBD1 (6 bases). Germline assignment: CDR1 SNHLY and CDR2 FYNNEI. V was cut by 4 bases and J by 4 bases, with 19 bases left in between. The CDR3 runs to 17 residues. Here the CDR3 DNA reads TGTGCCAGCAGTGGCAGGGGATACGAAGTAGGCACCGGGGAGCTGTTTTTT. Translation gives CASSGRGYEVGTGELFF.

The chain links TRBV28 to TRBJ1-4; tentative D call: TRBD1 (6 bases). CDR1 and CDR2 (germline): MDHEN, SYDVKM. Trimming took off 5 bases at V and 6 bases at J, with 16 bases between the two ends. CDR3 length: 15 amino acids. The CDR3 loop is CASSLPGAHDEKLFF. The DNA for the CDR3 is TGTGCCAGCAGTCTCCCGGGGGCCCACGATGAAAAACTGTTTTTT. Full variable domain (outside the CDR3, taken from reference TRBV28 and TRBJ1-4): DVKVTQSSRYLVKRTGEKVFLECVQDMDHENMFWYRQDPGLGLRLIYFSYDVKMKEKGDIPEGYSVSREKKERFSLILESASTNQTSMYLCASSLPGAHDEKLFFGSGTQLSVL.

The chain employs TRBV11-2 and TRBJ1-4, with a weak D call TRBD1 (5 bases). The CDR3 loop spans 12 amino acids. The V gene's germline CDR1 is SGHAT and CDR2 FQNNGV. V was clipped by 7 bases and J by 7 bases, with 10 bases between them. CDR3 in amino acids: CASTSGREKLFF. In nucleotides, the CDR3 is TGTGCCAGCACTTCAGGGCGTGAAAAACTGTTTTTT.

This chain joins TRBV6-6 and TRBJ2-1; tentatively, D is TRBD1 (5 bases). Germline V gene data show CDR1 as MNHNY and CDR2 as SVGAGI (reference sequence). The CDR3 is 15 amino acids. V was pared by 2 bases and J by 8 bases, with 16 bases between. This chain's CDR3 is CASSYAQGLVDEQFF. CDR3 DNA: TGTGCCAGCAGTTACGCGCAGGGTTTGGTGGATGAGCAGTTCTTC.

The table lists this clonotype with many counts. The J gene is TRBJ1-5, the V gene TRBV29-1; D is unclear. Between the trimmed V and J ends, which lost 6 bases and 9 bases, there was a span of 12 bases. Germline V gene lookup returns CDR1 SQVTM and CDR2 ANQGSEA. The CDR3 consists of 11 residues. The CDR3 sequence: CSVSDGGPQHF. The CDR3 bases are TGCAGCGTCTCCGATGGAGGGCCCCAGCATTTT.

This clonotype was detected a few times. The chain couples TRBV2 to TRBJ1-2, with D unresolved. Trimming took 2 bases from V and 4 from J, leaving 14 bases between them. Per the germline V gene, CDR1 is SNHLY and CDR2 is FYNNEI. The CDR3 consists of 15 residues. In DNA, the CDR3 is TGTGCCAGCAGTGAAAGGCAGCGACGAATCTATGGCTACACCTTC. Protein: CASSERQRRIYGYTF.

V and J are TRBV10-2 and TRBJ2-7; D is undetermined. Germline V lookup: CDR1 WSHSY, CDR2 SAAADI. The CDR3 loop spans 11 amino acids. The V end lost 6 bases, the J end lost 4 bases, and 7 bases lay between the germline ends. The CDR3 protein is CASRTRYEQYF. The CDR3, as DNA: TGCGCCAGCAGGACCAGATACGAGCAGTACTTC.